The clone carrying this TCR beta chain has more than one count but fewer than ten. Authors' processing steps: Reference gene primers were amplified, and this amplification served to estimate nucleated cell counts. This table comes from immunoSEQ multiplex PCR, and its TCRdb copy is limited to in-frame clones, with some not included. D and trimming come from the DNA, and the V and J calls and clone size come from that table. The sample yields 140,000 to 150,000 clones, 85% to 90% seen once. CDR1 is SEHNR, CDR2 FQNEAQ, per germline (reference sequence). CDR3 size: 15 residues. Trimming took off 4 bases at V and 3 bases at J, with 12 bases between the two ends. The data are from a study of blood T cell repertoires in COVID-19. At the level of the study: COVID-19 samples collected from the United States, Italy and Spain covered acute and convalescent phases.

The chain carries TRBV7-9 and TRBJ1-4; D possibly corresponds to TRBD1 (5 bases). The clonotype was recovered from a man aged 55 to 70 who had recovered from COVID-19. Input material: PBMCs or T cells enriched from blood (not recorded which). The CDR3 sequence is CASSSGGIANEKLFF. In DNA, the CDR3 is TGTGCCAGCAGCTCTGGGGGGATTGCTAATGAAAAACTGTTTTTT.